These 24 T cell receptor beta chains share one sample of origin, sequenced in a study of beta chain features in type 1 diabetes. Expressed TCRB transcripts got sequenced, as all isolated RNA was reverse transcribed. Sequencing used immunoSEQ multiplex PCR; TCRdb keeps in-frame clones, though not all of them. The sample consists of around 320,000 clones, approximately 14% of them appearing once. The material sequenced was central memory CD4+ T cells from blood. These receptors were taken from a man between 25 and 39 years old in good health.

This chain uses TRBV7-9 with TRBJ2-5; D unresolved. Trimming removed 7 bases at V and 2 bases at J, with 17 bases between. CDR3 length: 15 amino acids. The germline CDR1 and CDR2 sequences are SEHNR and FQNEAQ (reference sequence). The CDR3 sequence is CASTPEPLQQETQYF. The CDR3 bases are TGTGCCAGCACCCCCGAGCCGCTCCAACAAGAGACCCAGTACTTC.

This clone was counted only a few times. The V call is TRBV5-6, the J call TRBJ2-1, with 8 bases matching TRBD2. The CDR3 is made up of 14 amino acids. The germline CDR1 and CDR2 sequences are SGHDT and YYEEEE. After removal of 9 bases from V and 0 bases from J, the junction contained 5 bases not matched to a gene. CDR3 protein: CATGGGSSYNEQFF. The CDR3 DNA reads as TGTGCCACTGGCGGGGGGAGCTCCTACAATGAGCAGTTCTTC. Using reference TRBV5-6 and TRBJ2-1 for the parts outside the CDR3, the full variable domain is DAGVTQSPTHLIKTRGQQVTLRCSPKSGHDTVSWYQQALGQGPQFIFQYYEEEERQRGNFPDRFSGHQFPNYSSELNVNALLLGDSALYLCATGGGSSYNEQFFGPGTRLTVL.

This clone was picked up a small number of times. The chain couples TRBV20-1 to TRBJ2-2, with D unresolved. Germline-derived CDR1 and CDR2 are DFQATT and SNEGSKA (reference sequence). The CDR3 is made up of 11 amino acids. V lost 6 bases, J lost 10 bases, and 12 bases lay in between. Here the CDR3 DNA reads TGCAGTGCGTCGGATGGATTGGAGCTGTTTTTT. This translates into CSASDGLELFF.

This clone was seen repeatedly, ten times or more. Other DNA variants within this sample encode the same CDR3. The chain links TRBV30 to TRBJ1-4; D uncertain. The CDR3 length is 12 residues. From germline, CDR1 is GTSNPN and CDR2 SVGIG (reference sequence). V was pared by 0 bases and J by 8 bases, with 7 bases between. The CDR3 DNA reads as TGTGCCTGGAGTGTAAGAGGGGAAAAACTGTTTTTT. Translated: CAWSVRGEKLFF.

The genes are TRBV7-2 and TRBJ1-1, with D possibly TRBD1 on 6 matching bases. The CDR3 is 14 residues long. CDR1 is SGHTA and CDR2 is FQGNSA in the germline V gene. Trimming pared 5 bases from V and 4 bases from J, leaving 14 bases between. CDR3 sequence reads: CASSPTKGVTEAFF. DNA of the CDR3: TGTGCCAGCAGCCCGACAAAGGGGGTCACTGAAGCTTTCTTT.

CDR3 DNA sequence: TGTGCCAGCAGGCTCTACCCTACCTACGAGCAGTACGTC. Protein sequence: CASRLYPTYEQYV. This rearrangement joins TRBV6-1 to TRBJ2-7; D gene unclear. The CDR3 length is 13 residues. Germline V CDR1 and CDR2: MNHNS, SASEGT. V gave up 6 bases and J gave up 2 bases, with 11 bases separating them.

This sequence joins TRBV18 and TRBJ2-3; no definite D call. Trimming took 6 bases from V and 0 from J, leaving 10 bases between them. The germline gives CDR1 KGHSH, CDR2 LQKENI. The CDR3 consists of 14 residues. The CDR3 bases are TGTGCCAGCTCTCTCAGCCCTAGCACAGATACGCAGTATTTT. It encodes CASSLSPSTDTQYF.

The chain is built from TRBV7-9 and TRBJ1-6; 9 bases match TRBD1. Germline CDR1 and CDR2: SEHNR and FQNEAQ (reference sequence). Losses at the gene ends were 5 bases for V and 12 bases for J; bases not matched to a gene: 11. The CDR3 spans 15 residues. The CDR3 protein is CASSLGTGFVQPLHF. Here the CDR3 DNA reads TGTGCCAGCAGCCTTGGGACAGGGTTTGTGCAACCCCTCCACTTT.

The chain uses TRBV5-6 and TRBJ2-6; 10 bases line up with TRBD1. Germline assignment: CDR1 SGHDT and CDR2 YYEEEE. The CDR3 totals 18 residues. V shed 1 base and J 0 bases; nucleotides not matched to a gene: 4. The CDR3: CASSLPGQGPSGANVLTF. The CDR3 nucleotides read TGTGCCAGCAGCTTGCCGGGACAGGGGCCCTCTGGGGCCAACGTCCTGACTTTC.

This clone was found many times. The genes are TRBV6-5 and TRBJ1-1; D is unclear. Germline V gives CDR1 MNHEY, CDR2 SVGAGI. The CDR3 consists of 13 residues. V shed 2 bases and J shed 1 base, with 5 bases lying between them. In DNA form, the CDR3 reads TGTGCCAGCAGTTACAGCGAGAACACTGAAGCTTTCTTT. Protein: CASSYSENTEAFF.

This clone was counted only a few times. The genes are TRBV7-2 and TRBJ1-2; 9 bases map to TRBD1. CDR3 length: 14 amino acids. Germline V CDR1 and CDR2: SGHTA, FQGNSA. Trimming removed 5 bases from V and 7 bases from J; junction bases left unmatched: 8. The DNA of the CDR3 is TGTGCCAGCAGCCGTGACAGGGGGAAGGGTGGCTACACCTTC. Protein sequence: CASSRDRGKGGYTF.

The genes are TRBV11-2 and TRBJ2-2, with D perhaps matching TRBD1 or TRBD2 (5 bases each). Trimming shortened V by 5 bases and J by 1 base, and 17 bases separated the two germline ends. The CDR3 runs 17 residues. The V gene's germline CDR1 is SGHAT and CDR2 FQNNGV. The CDR3 nucleotides read TGTGCCAGCAGCCCGAACTCCGGGACCTGGAACACCGGGGAGCTGTTTTTT. Its protein is CASSPNSGTWNTGELFF.

This clone has more than one count but fewer than ten. The DNA of the CDR3 is TGTGCCAGCAGCAACACCGGGACTAGCGTTTCGGATACGCAGTATTTT. Its protein product is CASSNTGTSVSDTQYF. The V and J genes are TRBV5-5 and TRBJ2-3; 10 bases are shared with TRBD2. The CDR3 is made up of 16 amino acids. After removal of 4 bases from V and 6 bases from J, the junction contained 11 bases not matched to a gene. The germline CDR1 and CDR2 sequences are SGHKS and YYEKEE (reference sequence).

The genes are TRBV4-3 and TRBJ2-5, with D maybe TRBD2 (5 bases). Trimming took off 4 bases at V and 1 base at J, with 13 bases between the two ends. Germline CDR1 LGHNA, CDR2 YSLEER. This CDR3 is built from 15 residues. CDR3 residues: CASSPSGNTQETQYF. The CDR3 region has the DNA TGCGCCAGCAGCCCGTCGGGGAACACCCAAGAGACCCAGTACTTC.

In this sample, this clone turned up a few times. The chain is built from TRBV7-2 and TRBJ1-2; perhaps TRBD1 as D (6 bases). Trimming cost V 2 bases and J 3 bases, with 13 bases left between them. Germline V gene data show CDR1 as SGHTA and CDR2 as FQGNSA. The CDR3 covers 15 residues. CDR3 region: CASSLSRGIHYGYTF. DNA of the CDR3: TGTGCCAGCAGCTTAAGCAGGGGTATCCACTATGGCTACACCTTC.

A few counts support this clone. The chain carries TRBV21-1 and TRBJ2-7; TRBD2, as called in the table, went unchecked against the DNA. TRBV21-1 is designated a pseudogene. The CDR3 sequence is 14 residues long. CDR3 bases: TGTGCCAGCAGCATCCCCGGGGAACCTTACGAGCAGTACGTC. It specifies CASSIPGEPYEQYV.

The genes are TRBV19 and TRBJ1-1; D possibly corresponds to TRBD1 (5 bases). This CDR3 spans 14 amino acids. CDR1 and CDR2 from the germline V gene are LNHDA and SQIVND (reference sequence). Between the trimmed V and J ends, which lost 8 bases and 3 bases, there was a span of 16 bases. DNA of the CDR3: TGTGCCAGTCGGGACGGGAGCGCGGACACTGAAGCTTTCTTT. Translated, it gives CASRDGSADTEAFF. Full variable domain (remainder filled in from reference TRBV19 and TRBJ1-1): DGGITQSPKYLFRKEGQNVTLSCEQNLNHDAMYWYRQDPGQGLRLIYYSQIVNDFQKGDIAEGYSVSREKKESFPLTVTSAQKNPTAFYLCASRDGSADTEAFFGQGTRLTVV.

J is TRBJ1-1 and V is TRBV2; TRBD1 might be the D (6 bases). The V end lost 1 base, the J end lost 7 bases, and 16 bases lay between the germline ends. The germline V gene has CDR1 SNHLY and CDR2 FYNNEI. This CDR3 region has 15 residues. CDR3 protein: CASSEDLGGRIEAFF. The CDR3, as DNA: TGTGCCAGCAGTGAAGATCTAGGGGGTAGGATTGAAGCTTTCTTT. Supplemented by reference TRBV2 and TRBJ1-1, the full variable domain reads EPEVTQTPSHQVTQMGQEVILRCVPISNHLYFYWYRQILGQKVEFLVSFYNNEISEKSEIFDDQFSVERPDGSNFTLKIRSTKLEDSAMYFCASSEDLGGRIEAFFGQGTRLTVV.

CDR3 in amino acids: CASSLGRGPYGYTF. The CDR3 coding sequence is TGTGCCAGCAGCTTAGGGAGAGGACCCTATGGCTACACCTTC. The rearrangement joins TRBV13 to TRBJ1-2, with D unclear. The CDR3 spans 14 residues. V gave up 0 bases and J gave up 4 bases, with 9 bases separating them. Germline loops: CDR1 PRHDT, CDR2 FYEKMQ (reference sequence). The full variable domain, rest sourced from reference TRBV13 and TRBJ1-2, is AAGVIQSPRHLIKEKRETATLKCYPIPRHDTVYWYQQGPGQDPQFLISFYEKMQSDKGSIPDRFSAQQFSDYHSELNMSSLELGDSALYFCASSLGRGPYGYTFGSGTRLTVV.

This clone was detected only a few times. The CDR3 sequence is CASSRLRDRVGQPQHF. The CDR3 DNA reads as TGTGCCAGTAGTAGGCTCCGGGACAGGGTTGGTCAGCCCCAGCATTTT. The rearrangement uses TRBV19 and TRBJ1-5, with TRBD1 identical over 9 bases. Germline CDR1 is LNHDA and CDR2 is SQIVND (reference sequence). Trimming cost V 4 bases and J 6 bases; bases outside gene matches: 10. The CDR3 spans 16 residues.

This clone was seen more than once but under ten times. The chain recombines TRBV7-9 with TRBJ1-3; TRBD1 is a possible D gene (6 bases). The CDR3 runs to 13 residues. Germline values: CDR1 SEHNR, CDR2 FQNEAQ (reference sequence). Trimming cost V 6 bases and J 2 bases, with 8 bases left between them. CDR3 coding DNA: TGTGCCAGCAGACAGGGTCCTGGAAACACCATATATTTT. Its protein is CASRQGPGNTIYF.

The CDR3 is CATSRVAGDLEQFF. CDR3 sequence (DNA): TGTGCCACCAGCAGAGTGGCAGGGGATCTTGAGCAGTTCTTC. The V and J genes are TRBV15 and TRBJ2-1, with D possibly being TRBD1 (6 bases). Per the germline V gene, CDR1 is LNHNV and CDR2 is YYDKDF (reference sequence). V gave up 1 base and J gave up 9 bases, with 13 bases separating them. The CDR3 consists of 14 residues.

This chain connects TRBV4-3 to TRBJ1-4; D call uncertain. The CDR3 extends over 12 amino acids. Germline assignment: CDR1 LGHNA and CDR2 YSLEER. Trimming left V 0 bases short and J 7 bases short, with 3 bases between. This chain's CDR3 is CASSQEPEKLFF. CDR3 DNA sequence: TGCGCCAGCAGCCAAGAGCCTGAAAAACTGTTTTTT.

The chain uses TRBV2 and TRBJ1-2; no reliable D call. V was cut by 4 bases and J by 6 bases, with 9 bases left in between. Looked up from germline, CDR1 is SNHLY and CDR2 is FYNNEI. The CDR3 has 12 residues. The CDR3 here is CASSAGWDGYTF. CDR3 DNA sequence: TGTGCCAGCAGTGCTGGGTGGGATGGCTACACCTTC.